This T cell receptor beta chain was obtained from a study of shared clonotypes between healthy human individuals. Study-level information: Per donor, three plates held CD4 naive cells, three held CD4 memory, two held CD8 naive and one held CD8 memory. Study-level results: Shared across a handful of donors were around 5% of the naive CD4 clonotypes. Limitation of the genetic and exposure-history diversity represented came from the few donors. Richness estimates generally favored naive over memory subsets.

Turning to this clone: The antigen is undetermined.

Repertoires were generated with immunoSEQ multiplex PCR, while TCRdb's copy carries only in-frame clones and drops some. The sample carries more than 1,200,000 clones, roughly 98.5% recorded once. V dropped 3 bases and J dropped 6; count of bases not matched to a gene: 8. The CDR3 is 14 residues long. CDR1 GTSNPN and CDR2 SVGIG come from the germline V gene (reference sequence). Sequenced: naive CD4+ T cells sorted from blood. Subset defined: CD45RA+ positively selected. The sequence derives from a young man in good health. The chain combines TRBV30 with TRBJ1-1, with TRBD1 matching 9 bases. CDR3 nucleotide sequence: TGTGCCTGGAGACCGGGACAGGGATTCGCTGAAGCTTTCTTT. This codes for CAWRPGQGFAEAFF.